Presented here are 2 T cell receptor beta chains from one specimen sequenced in a study of blood T cells in healthy people across ages. Together with a sample-barcoded 5' primer, a J-beta primer mix was included in a second PCR lasting about 6 to 11 cycles. TCRdb fed the 5' RACE reads into MiXCR, producing one record per CDR3 protein. Among 600,000 or so distinct CDR3 sequences listed, under 55% were seen once. Sequencing used blood. The receptors were gathered from an elderly man in good health.

The rearrangement links TRBV15 to TRBJ2-7, with D perhaps being TRBD1 or TRBD2 (5 bases each). The V end was cut by 5 bases, the J end by 1 base, with 15 bases between. This CDR3 is 15 amino acids long. Germline CDR1 LNHNV, CDR2 YYDKDF (reference sequence). CDR3 nucleotides: TGTGCCACCAGCCCCCGATCTGGGGGTTCCTACGAGCAGTACTTC. Its translation is CATSPRSGGSYEQYF.

This chain links TRBV28 with TRBJ2-2; TRBD1 aligns across 11 bases. V shed 5 bases and J 10 bases; nucleotides not matched to a gene: 9. The germline gives CDR1 MDHEN, CDR2 SYDVKM. The CDR3 sequence is 15 residues long. CDR3 sequence (DNA): TGTGCCAGCAGTCCCCGGACAGGGGGCTTGGTGGAGCTGTTTTTT. It translates to CASSPRTGGLVELFF.